This T cell receptor beta chain was sequenced for a study of T-cell memory formation after mild COVID-19. Whole-study results and caveats: Researchers found some responding clones in pre-infection memory, a sign that cross-reactive memory joined.

CDR1 KGHSH and CDR2 LQKENI come from the germline V gene. J lost 6 bases, V lost 3 bases, and 9 bases had no gene match. The CDR3 is made up of 15 amino acids. Turning to this clonotype: Its antigen remains unknown.

A single record per CDR3 protein comes from TCRdb applying MiXCR to the 5' RACE reads. The sample has roughly 410,000 distinct CDR3 sequences, 24% seen once; the top ten hold roughly 8.9%. This receptor was obtained from an adult woman who had mild COVID-19 (a few samples of this study predate the infection). Cell type and time point are not known. The rearrangement joins TRBV18 to TRBJ2-7; 9 nucleotides match TRBD1. Sample: PBMCs or a T cell subset sorted from them (not recorded which). In DNA form, the CDR3 reads TGTGCCAGCTCACCGGACAGGGGAGGTATCAGCGAGCAGTACTTC. This gives the protein CASSPDRGGISEQYF. The full variable domain, rest sourced from reference TRBV18 and TRBJ2-7, is NAGVMQNPRHLVRRRGQEARLRCSPMKGHSHVYWYRQLPEEGLKFMVYLQKENIIDESGMPKERFSAEFPKEGPSILRIQQVVRGDSAAYFCASSPDRGGISEQYFGPGTRLTVT.